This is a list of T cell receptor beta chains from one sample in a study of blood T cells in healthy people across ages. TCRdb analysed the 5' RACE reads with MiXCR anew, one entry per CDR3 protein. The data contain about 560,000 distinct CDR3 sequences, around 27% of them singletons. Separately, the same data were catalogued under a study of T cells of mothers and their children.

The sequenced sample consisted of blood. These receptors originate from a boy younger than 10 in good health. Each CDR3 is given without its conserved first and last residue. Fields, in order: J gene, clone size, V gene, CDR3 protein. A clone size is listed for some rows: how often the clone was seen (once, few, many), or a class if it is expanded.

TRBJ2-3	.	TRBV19	ASTPISGTSTDTQY
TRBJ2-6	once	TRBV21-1	ASSKEGAGTSCSGANVLT
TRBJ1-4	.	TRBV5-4	ASSTGDTHEKLF
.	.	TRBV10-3	AISGDRDYNEQF
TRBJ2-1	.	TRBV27	ASSPGSVEQF
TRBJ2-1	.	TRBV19	ASSMSVEQF
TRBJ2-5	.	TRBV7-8	ASSLGGTSGIQETQY
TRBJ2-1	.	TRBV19	ATVLIAGGPPNEQF
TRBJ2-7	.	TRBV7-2	ASSLTQQGQY
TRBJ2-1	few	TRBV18	ASTGQSSYNEQF
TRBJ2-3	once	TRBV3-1	ACSLGHVTDTQY
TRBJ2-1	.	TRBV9	ASSVAGTTSYNEQF
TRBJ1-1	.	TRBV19	ASSIAEVMNTEAF
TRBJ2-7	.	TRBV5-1	ASSLVFSGKTYEQY
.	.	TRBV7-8	ASSLVEAGFYEQF
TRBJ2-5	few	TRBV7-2	ASSPRTSYQETQY
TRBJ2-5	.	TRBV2	ASSEYRPQY
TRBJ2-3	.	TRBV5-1	ASSLGQGASTDTQY
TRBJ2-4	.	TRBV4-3	ASSQGGSLAKNIQY
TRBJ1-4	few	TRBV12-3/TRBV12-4	ASTPRGFTNEKLF
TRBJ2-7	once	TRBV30	AWNSGVKSTYEQY
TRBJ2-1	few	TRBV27	ASSREGANEQF